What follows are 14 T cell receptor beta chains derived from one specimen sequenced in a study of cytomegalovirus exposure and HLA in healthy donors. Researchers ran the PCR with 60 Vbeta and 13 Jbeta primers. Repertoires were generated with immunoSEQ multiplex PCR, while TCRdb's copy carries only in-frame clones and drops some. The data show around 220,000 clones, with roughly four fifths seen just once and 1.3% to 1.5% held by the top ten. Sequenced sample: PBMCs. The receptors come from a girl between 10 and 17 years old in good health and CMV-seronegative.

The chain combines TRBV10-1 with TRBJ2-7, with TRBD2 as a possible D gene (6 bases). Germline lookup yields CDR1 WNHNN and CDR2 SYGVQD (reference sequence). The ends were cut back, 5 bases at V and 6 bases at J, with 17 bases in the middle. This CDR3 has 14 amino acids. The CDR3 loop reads CASSHWGELGEQYF. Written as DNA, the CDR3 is TGCGCCAGCAGTCACTGGGGGGAATTGGGCGAGCAGTACTTC.

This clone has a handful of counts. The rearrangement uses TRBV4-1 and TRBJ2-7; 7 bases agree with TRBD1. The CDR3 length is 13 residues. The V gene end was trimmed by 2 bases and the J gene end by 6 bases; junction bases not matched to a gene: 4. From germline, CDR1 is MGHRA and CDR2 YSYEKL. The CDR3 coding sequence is TGCGCCAGCAGCCAATCCAGGGGGTTCGAGCAGTACTTC. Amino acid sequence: CASSQSRGFEQYF.

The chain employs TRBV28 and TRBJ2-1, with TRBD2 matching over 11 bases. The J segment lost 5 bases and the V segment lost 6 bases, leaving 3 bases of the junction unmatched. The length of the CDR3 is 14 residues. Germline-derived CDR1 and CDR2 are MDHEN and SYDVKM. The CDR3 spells CASRVSGGDNEQFF. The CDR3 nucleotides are TGTGCCAGCAGGGTTAGCGGGGGGGACAATGAGCAGTTCTTC.

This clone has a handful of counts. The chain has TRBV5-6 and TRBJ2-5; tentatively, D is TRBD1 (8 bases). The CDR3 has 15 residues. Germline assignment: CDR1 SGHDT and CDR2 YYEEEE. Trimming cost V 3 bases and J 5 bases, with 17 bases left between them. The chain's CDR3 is CASSYLDREGETQYF. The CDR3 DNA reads TGTGCCAGCAGCTACTTGGACAGGGAGGGGGAGACCCAGTACTTC. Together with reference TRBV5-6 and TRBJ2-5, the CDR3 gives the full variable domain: DAGVTQSPTHLIKTRGQQVTLRCSPKSGHDTVSWYQQALGQGPQFIFQYYEEEERQRGNFPDRFSGHQFPNYSSELNVNALLLGDSALYLCASSYLDREGETQYFGPGTRLLVL.

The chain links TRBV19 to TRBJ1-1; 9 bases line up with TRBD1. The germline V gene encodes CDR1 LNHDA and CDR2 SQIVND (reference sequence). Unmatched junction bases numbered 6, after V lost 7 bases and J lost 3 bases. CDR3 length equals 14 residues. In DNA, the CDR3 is TGTGCCAGTAAGGACAGGGGAGGGGACACTGAAGCTTTCTTT. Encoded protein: CASKDRGGDTEAFF.

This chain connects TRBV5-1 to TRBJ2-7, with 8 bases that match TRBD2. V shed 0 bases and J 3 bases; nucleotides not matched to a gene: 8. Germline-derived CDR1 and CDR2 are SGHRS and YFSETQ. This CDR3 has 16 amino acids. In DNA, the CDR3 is TGCGCCAGCAGCTTGGCGGGAGGGGATTCTTACTACGAGCAGTACTTC. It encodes CASSLAGGDSYYEQYF.

This CDR3 reads CASSPTGYTEAFF. The CDR3 bases are TGTGCCAGCAGTCCGACAGGGTACACTGAAGCTTTCTTT. The chain recombines TRBV28 with TRBJ1-1; 7 nucleotides agree with TRBD1. V shed 5 bases, J shed 3 bases, and the junction held 3 bases outside the gene matches. CDR1 MDHEN and CDR2 SYDVKM come from the germline V gene. The CDR3 has 13 amino acids.

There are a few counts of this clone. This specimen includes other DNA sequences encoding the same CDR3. CDR3 residues: CASSPGTGTYEQYF. CDR3 bases: TGTGCCAGCTCACCGGGGACAGGGACCTACGAGCAGTACTTC. The chain carries TRBV18 and TRBJ2-7, with 9 bases that match TRBD1. Trimming removed 3 bases from V and 2 bases from J; junction bases left unmatched: 2. The CDR3 is 14 amino acids. CDR1 is KGHSH, CDR2 LQKENI, per germline. Full variable domain (rest looked up from reference TRBV18 and TRBJ2-7): NAGVMQNPRHLVRRRGQEARLRCSPMKGHSHVYWYRQLPEEGLKFMVYLQKENIIDESGMPKERFSAEFPKEGPSILRIQQVVRGDSAAYFCASSPGTGTYEQYFGPGTRLTVT.

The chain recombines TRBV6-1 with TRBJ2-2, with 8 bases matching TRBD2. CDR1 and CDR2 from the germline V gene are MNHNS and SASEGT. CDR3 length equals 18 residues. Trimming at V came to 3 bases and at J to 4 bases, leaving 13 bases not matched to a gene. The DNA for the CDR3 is TGTGCCAGCAGTGATTTCCACACTAGCGGACCCGCCACCGGGGAGCTGTTTTTT. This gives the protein CASSDFHTSGPATGELFF.

CDR3 loop: CSVQGLGQGVTLTSYEQYF. The CDR3 DNA sequence: TGCAGCGTCCAGGGACTCGGACAGGGAGTCACACTCACCTCCTACGAGCAGTACTTC. The chain combines TRBV29-1 with TRBJ2-7; TRBD1 matches 8 bases. Germline-derived CDR1 and CDR2 are SQVTM and ANQGSEA. The CDR3 is 19 amino acids. Trimming at V came to 6 bases and at J to 0 bases, leaving 22 bases not matched to a gene.

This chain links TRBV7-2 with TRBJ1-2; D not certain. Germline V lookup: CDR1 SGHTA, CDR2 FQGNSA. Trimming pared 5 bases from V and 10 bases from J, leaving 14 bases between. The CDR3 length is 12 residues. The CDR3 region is CASSPGRPYYTF. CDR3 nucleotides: TGTGCCAGCAGCCCAGGCCGACCATACTACACCTTC.

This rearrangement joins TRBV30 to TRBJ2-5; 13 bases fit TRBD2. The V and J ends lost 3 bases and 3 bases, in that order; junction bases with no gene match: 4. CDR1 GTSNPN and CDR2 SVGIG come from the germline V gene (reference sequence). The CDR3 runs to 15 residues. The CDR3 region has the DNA TGTGCCTGGAGGCGAGGGACTAGCGGGGAAGAGACCCAGTACTTC. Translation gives CAWRRGTSGEETQYF.

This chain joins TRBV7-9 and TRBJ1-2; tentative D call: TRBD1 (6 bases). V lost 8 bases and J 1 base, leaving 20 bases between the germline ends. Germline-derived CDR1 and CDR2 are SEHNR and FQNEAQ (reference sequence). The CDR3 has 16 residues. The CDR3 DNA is TGTGCCAGCGTTTATGAAGGGGGTGCGGGTAACTATGGCTACACCTTC. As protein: CASVYEGGAGNYGYTF.

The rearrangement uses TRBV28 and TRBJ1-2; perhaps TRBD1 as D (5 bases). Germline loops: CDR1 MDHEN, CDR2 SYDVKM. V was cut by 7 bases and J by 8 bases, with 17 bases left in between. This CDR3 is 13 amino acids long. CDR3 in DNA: TGTGCCAGCAAAGGCAGGGTCCAATGGGGCTACACCTTC. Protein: CASKGRVQWGYTF.